This TCR beta chain originates from a study of T cell responses to AZD1222 COVID-19 vaccine. Study-level background: Second-dose intervals of approximately 4 or approximately 12 weeks were pooled. Study outcomes and limitations: Females made up more of the donors, who were largely white British, and clonal diversity may have come out too low. None of the repertoires were sampled until the peak T cell response had passed.

The repertoire was sequenced with immunoSEQ multiplex PCR; TCRdb's copy has only in-frame clones and lacks some. The data contain roughly 150,000 clones, just over 85% of them singletons. Germline V gives CDR1 SGDLS, CDR2 YYNGEE. The V end lost 0 bases, the J end lost 3 bases, and 6 bases lay between the germline ends. The CDR3 is 13 amino acids. Worth noting for this clone: Its specificity is unknown.

The material was peripheral blood, obtained on day 0 of AZD1222 vaccination. The V gene is TRBV9, the J gene TRBJ1-2, with a weak D call TRBD1 (6 bases). This sequence was found in an adult in good health. The CDR3 reads CASSVGTDYGYTF. The CDR3 region has the DNA TGTGCCAGCAGCGTAGGGACAGACTATGGCTACACCTTC.